The rows below give T cell receptor beta chains drawn from one sample of a study of T cell changes during pregnancy in multiple sclerosis. Assay used: immunoSEQ multiplex PCR; TCRdb lists only in-frame clones, some missing. The table includes 40,000 to 60,000 clones, around 90% detected once. The starting material was peripheral blood, obtained in the first trimester of pregnancy. Receptor source: a female donor in good health, enrolled as a control in a pregnancy study. The CDR3 runs from the conserved cysteine through the conserved F or W. A D gene is named only where the DNA matches it firmly. Clone size is not always given. Where it is, it says once, few, many or a class for expanded clones.

TRBD2	TRBV7-3	NA	TRBJ2-5	CASSSGLAWRETQYF	TGTGCCAGCAGCTCGGGACTAGCGTGGCGAGAGACCCAGTACTTC
TRBD1	TRBV11-3	NA	TRBJ2-7	CASSLGTGAYEQYF	TGTGCCAGCAGCTTAGGGACAGGTGCCTACGAGCAGTACTTC
NA	TRBV5-1	NA	TRBJ2-1	CASSFGGVNEQFF	TGCGCCAGCAGCTTTGGAGGGGTCAATGAGCAGTTCTTC
NA	TRBV27	NA	TRBJ2-2	CATKPEPRVGFTGELFF	TGTGCCACCAAACCTGAACCCCGGGTCGGATTCACCGGGGAGCTGTTTTTT
NA	TRBV28	once	TRBJ2-7	CASSPLTQDRSYEQYF	TGTGCCAGCAGTCCGCTTACCCAGGACAGATCCTACGAGCAGTACTTC
TRBD1	TRBV7-2	NA	TRBJ1-1	CASSLVGTGNTEAFF	TGTGCCAGCAGCTTAGTTGGGACAGGGAACACTGAAGCTTTCTTT
TRBD2	TRBV30	NA	TRBJ2-7	CAWSPLAGEQYF	TGTGCCTGGAGTCCACTAGCGGGCGAGCAGTACTTC
TRBD2	TRBV28	NA	TRBJ2-2	CASSLWGLAGGPGELFF	TGTGCCAGCAGTTTATGGGGACTAGCGGGAGGGCCCGGGGAGCTGTTTTTT
TRBD1	TRBV6-1	NA	TRBJ1-6	CASGQGYYNSPLHF	TGTGCCAGCGGACAGGGATACTATAATTCACCCCTCCACTTT
NA	TRBV18	few	TRBJ1-1	CASSTGLNTEAFF	TGTGCCAGCTCGACAGGTCTGAACACTGAAGCTTTCTTT
NA	TRBV7-2	once	TRBJ2-3	CASSSPAGLSDTQYF	TGTGCCAGCAGCTCTCCGGCGGGGTTATCAGATACGCAGTATTTT
TRBD1	TRBV9	NA	TRBJ1-1	CASSVGWGQGTTEAFF	TGTGCCAGCAGCGTAGGATGGGGACAGGGGACCACTGAAGCTTTCTTT